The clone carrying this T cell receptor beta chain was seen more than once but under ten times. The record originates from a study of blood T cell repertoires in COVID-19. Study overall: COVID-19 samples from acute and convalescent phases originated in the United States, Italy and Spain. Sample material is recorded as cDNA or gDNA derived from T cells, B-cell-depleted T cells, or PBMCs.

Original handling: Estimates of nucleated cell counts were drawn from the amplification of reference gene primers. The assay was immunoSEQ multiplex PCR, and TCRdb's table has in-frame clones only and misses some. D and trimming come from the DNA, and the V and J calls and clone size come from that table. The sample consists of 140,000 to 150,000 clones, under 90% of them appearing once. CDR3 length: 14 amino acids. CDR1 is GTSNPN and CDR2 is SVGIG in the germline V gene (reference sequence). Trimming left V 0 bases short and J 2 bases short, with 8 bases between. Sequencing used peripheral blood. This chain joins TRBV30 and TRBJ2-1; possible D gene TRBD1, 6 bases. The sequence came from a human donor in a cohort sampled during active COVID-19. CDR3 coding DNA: TGTGCCTGGAGTGTACAGGGAACCTACAATGAGCAGTTCTTC. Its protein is CAWSVQGTYNEQFF. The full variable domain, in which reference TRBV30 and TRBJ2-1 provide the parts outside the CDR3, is SQTIHQWPATLVQPVGSPLSLECTVEGTSNPNLYWYRQAAGRGLQLLFYSVGIGQISSEVPQNLSASRPQDRQFILSSKKLLLSDSGFYLCAWSVQGTYNEQFFGPGTRLTVL.